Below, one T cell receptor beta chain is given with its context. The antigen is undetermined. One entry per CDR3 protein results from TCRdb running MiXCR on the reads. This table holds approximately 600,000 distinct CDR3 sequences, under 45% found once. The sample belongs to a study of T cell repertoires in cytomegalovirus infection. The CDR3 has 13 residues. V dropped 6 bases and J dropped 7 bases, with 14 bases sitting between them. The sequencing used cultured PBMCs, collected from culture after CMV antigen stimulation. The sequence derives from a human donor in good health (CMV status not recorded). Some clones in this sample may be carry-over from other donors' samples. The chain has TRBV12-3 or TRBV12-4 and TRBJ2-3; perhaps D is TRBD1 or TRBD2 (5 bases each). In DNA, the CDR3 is TGTGCCAGCAGCCCCGGGACCCCGAATACGCAGTATTTT. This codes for CASSPGTPNTQYF.